Listed here are 25 T cell receptor beta chains from one sample, sequenced in a study of CD8+ T cells in alopecia areata. Sequencing templates came from extracted RNA that was reverse transcribed into cDNA. Using immunoSEQ multiplex PCR, the repertoire was profiled, and TCRdb retains in-frame clones only, with some absent. The sample consists of over 150,000 clones, about 60% of them appearing once. Indicated treatment: oral pan-JAK inhibitor, 5-10 mg twice daily. The material sequenced was CD8+ T cells sorted from blood, taken at week 24, from a patient treated with tofacitinib. The source is a human donor with alopecia areata.

This chain uses TRBV5-1 with TRBJ2-1; TRBD2 matches 9 bases. CDR1 and CDR2 from the germline V gene are SGHRS and YFSETQ. CDR3 size: 16 residues. V was pared by 1 base and J by 8 bases, with 10 bases of the junction left unmatched. The CDR3 DNA sequence: TGCGCCAGCAGCTTGCGGAGCGGGGGGATTATAGATGAGCAGTTCTTC. It encodes CASSLRSGGIIDEQFF.

This clone was detected only a few times. The V call is TRBV4-1, the J call TRBJ1-1; perhaps TRBD1 as D (5 bases). Trimming left V 3 bases short and J 3 bases short, with 14 bases between. In germline, CDR1 is MGHRA, CDR2 YSYEKL. The CDR3 sequence is 15 residues long. CDR3 in DNA: TGCGCCAGCAGCCACCCAGGTAGGGGTGACACTGAAGCTTTCTTT. It yields the protein CASSHPGRGDTEAFF.

The V call is TRBV7-2, the J call TRBJ2-3; TRBD1 aligns across 7 bases. The CDR3 totals 17 residues. The ends lost 5 bases at V and 2 bases at J; junction bases unmatched: 13. CDR1 and CDR2 from the germline V gene are SGHTA and FQGNSA. The CDR3 DNA is TGTGCCAGCAGCACACAAGATATCGGGACAGCCACAGATACGCAGTATTTT. It specifies CASSTQDIGTATDTQYF.

The rearrangement links TRBV5-1 to TRBJ1-2; D is uncertain. Germline CDR1 SGHRS, CDR2 YFSETQ. Trimming left V 7 bases short and J 6 bases short, with 13 bases between. CDR3 length: 12 amino acids. The CDR3 region has the DNA TGCGCCAGCGGAGGGAGAATGGATGGCTACACCTTC. It is translated as CASGGRMDGYTF.

The V call is TRBV6-5, the J call TRBJ1-1, with D possibly matching TRBD1 (5 bases). The V end was cut by 2 bases, the J end by 0 bases, with 10 bases between. The CDR3 sequence is 15 residues long. Germline values: CDR1 MNHEY, CDR2 SVGAGI. In DNA form, the CDR3 reads TGTGCCAGCAGTTACAGTAAGGGGTTGAACACTGAAGCTTTCTTT. The encoded protein is CASSYSKGLNTEAFF.

This clone appeared a few times. The V call is TRBV5-1, the J call TRBJ2-3; 9 positions agree with TRBD1. The germline gives CDR1 SGHRS, CDR2 YFSETQ. V lost 4 bases, J lost 2 bases, and 2 bases stayed unmatched. CDR3 size: 14 residues. The CDR3, as DNA: TGCGCCAGCAGCCGGGACAGGGTCACAGATACGCAGTATTTT. Protein product: CASSRDRVTDTQYF.

V and J are TRBV4-1 and TRBJ1-2; D is ambiguous. The germline V gene encodes CDR1 MGHRA and CDR2 YSYEKL. V was cut by 3 bases and J by 4 bases, with 6 bases left in between. There are 12 residues in the CDR3. Written as DNA, the CDR3 is TGCGCCAGCAGCCAGGATTTCTATGGCTACACCTTC. It codes for CASSQDFYGYTF.

The chain employs TRBV5-1 and TRBJ1-6; D ambiguous. The CDR3 is 13 residues long. The V end lost 0 bases, the J end lost 9 bases, and 7 bases lay between the germline ends. CDR1 SGHRS and CDR2 YFSETQ come from the germline V gene. The CDR3 sequence is CASSLGLASPLHF. The CDR3 region has the DNA TGCGCCAGCAGCTTGGGGCTGGCTTCACCCCTCCACTTT.

This clone was seen a handful of times. The chain employs TRBV4-1 and TRBJ2-7; 8 bases are a match to TRBD1. The germline V gene encodes CDR1 MGHRA and CDR2 YSYEKL. Trimming at V came to 2 bases and at J to 2 bases, leaving 5 bases not matched to a gene. The CDR3 sequence is 15 residues long. The CDR3 protein is CASSQTGTGAYEQYF. The CDR3 bases are TGCGCCAGCAGCCAAACCGGGACAGGAGCCTACGAGCAGTACTTC.

The CDR3: CASSYMGGEQYF. The DNA of the CDR3 is TGTGCCAGCAGTTACATGGGCGGCGAGCAGTACTTC. The chain carries TRBV6-6 and TRBJ2-7; D remains unclear. Trimming stripped 2 bases from V and 6 bases from J, with 8 bases between. The germline V gene encodes CDR1 MNHNY and CDR2 SVGAGI (reference sequence). This CDR3 comprises 12 residues.

V and J are TRBV19 and TRBJ2-3; 10 bases are a match to TRBD2. CDR1 and CDR2 from the germline V gene are LNHDA and SQIVND (reference sequence). V was pared by 5 bases and J by 2 bases, with 4 bases of the junction left unmatched. The CDR3 covers 15 residues. The CDR3 DNA follows: TGTGCCAGTAGTGGACTAGCGGACCCCACAGATACGCAGTATTTT. Protein product: CASSGLADPTDTQYF.

This sequence joins TRBV13 and TRBJ2-5; 7 nucleotides line up with TRBD1. This CDR3 is 14 amino acids long. Germline V lookup: CDR1 PRHDT, CDR2 FYEKMQ (reference sequence). V lost 3 bases to trimming and J lost 2 bases; unmatched junction nucleotides: 3. CDR3 loop: CASSFGTDQETQYF. The CDR3 coding sequence is TGTGCCAGCAGCTTCGGGACAGATCAAGAGACCCAGTACTTC.

This clone was detected a few times. V is TRBV6-4 and J is TRBJ2-3, with TRBD1 identical over 7 bases. CDR3 length: 14 amino acids. Germline lookup yields CDR1 MRHNA and CDR2 SNTAGT. V was pared by 3 bases and J by 4 bases, with 4 bases of the junction left unmatched. The CDR3 spells CASSEVQGADTQYF. Written as DNA, the CDR3 is TGTGCCAGCAGTGAGGTCCAGGGGGCAGATACGCAGTATTTT.

The rearrangement links TRBV5-6 to TRBJ2-1, with D tentatively TRBD2 (5 bases). Germline V gives CDR1 SGHDT, CDR2 YYEEEE. The CDR3 is made up of 16 amino acids. The V gene lost 0 bases and the J gene lost 0 bases, with 10 bases spanning the gap. In DNA, the CDR3 is TGTGCCAGCAGCTTGGCCATCCGGGGCTCCTACAATGAGCAGTTCTTC. It translates to CASSLAIRGSYNEQFF.

The chain combines TRBV5-1 with TRBJ2-1; possibly TRBD2 for D (5 bases). Trimming shortened V by 5 bases and J by 10 bases, and 16 bases separated the two germline ends. CDR3 length equals 13 residues. Germline V CDR1 and CDR2: SGHRS, YFSETQ. The CDR3 here is CASSFPERGEQFF. CDR3 DNA: TGCGCCAGCAGTTTTCCGGAGAGAGGGGAGCAGTTCTTC.

This chain connects TRBV6-5 to TRBJ1-5; D unresolved. The CDR3 is made up of 15 amino acids. V lost 4 bases to trimming and J lost 0 bases, with 10 bases between them. Germline CDR1 is MNHEY and CDR2 is SVGAGI. The CDR3: CASSLTGNSNQPQHF. Written as DNA, the CDR3 is TGTGCCAGCAGTTTAACTGGGAATAGCAATCAGCCCCAGCATTTT.

The V and J genes are TRBV29-1 and TRBJ2-7; tentatively, D is TRBD1 (6 bases). V shed 1 base and J shed 5 bases, with 12 bases lying between them. From germline, CDR1 is SQVTM and CDR2 ANQGSEA. This CDR3 has 13 amino acids. CDR3 DNA: TGCAGCGTTGAAGGGAACAGGGCCGACGAGCAGTACTTC. The encoded protein is CSVEGNRADEQYF.

This clone turned up a few times. The chain carries TRBV4-1 and TRBJ2-1; TRBD1 matches at 8 bases. After removal of 4 bases from V and 1 base from J, the junction contained 6 bases not matched to a gene. The CDR3 has 16 residues. CDR1 MGHRA and CDR2 YSYEKL come from the germline V gene. The CDR3 protein is CASSLPDRESYNEQFF. In nucleotides, the CDR3 is TGCGCCAGCAGCCTTCCGGACAGGGAGTCCTACAATGAGCAGTTCTTC.

This rearrangement joins TRBV5-1 to TRBJ2-4, with D possibly matching TRBD2 (5 bases). There are 15 residues in the CDR3. V was clipped by 0 bases and J by 0 bases, with 7 bases between them. CDR1 and CDR2 from the germline V gene are SGHRS and YFSETQ. CDR3 loop: CASSLDAGAKNIQYF. The DNA for the CDR3 is TGCGCCAGCAGCTTGGACGCGGGAGCCAAAAACATTCAGTACTTC.

This chain connects TRBV30 to TRBJ2-5; possibly TRBD1 for D (6 bases). The V end was cut by 2 bases, the J end by 5 bases, with 12 bases between. The germline V gene has CDR1 GTSNPN and CDR2 SVGIG (reference sequence). This CDR3 has 13 residues. CDR3 amino acids: CAWSQRGWETQYF. In DNA form, the CDR3 reads TGTGCCTGGAGTCAAAGGGGGTGGGAGACCCAGTACTTC.

This clone has a single count. The V and J genes are TRBV6-1 and TRBJ2-5; D ambiguous. This CDR3 contains 14 residues. The V gene lost 0 bases and the J gene lost 6 bases, with 11 bases spanning the gap. Per the germline V gene, CDR1 is MNHNS and CDR2 is SASEGT. The CDR3 DNA is TGTGCCAGCAGTGAAGCAGGGTCTGCGAAGACCCAGTACTTC. It is translated as CASSEAGSAKTQYF.

The CDR3 spells CASSLPGGLYNEQFF. CDR3 coding DNA: TGTGCCAGCAGCCTCCCGGGAGGGCTCTACAATGAGCAGTTCTTC. The chain employs TRBV5-6 and TRBJ2-1; 8 bases map to TRBD2. The CDR3 sequence is 15 residues long. CDR1 and CDR2 (germline): SGHDT, YYEEEE. V lost 4 bases, J lost 3 bases, and 6 bases stayed unmatched. Full variable domain (missing parts from reference TRBV5-6 and TRBJ2-1): DAGVTQSPTHLIKTRGQQVTLRCSPKSGHDTVSWYQQALGQGPQFIFQYYEEEERQRGNFPDRFSGHQFPNYSSELNVNALLLGDSALYLCASSLPGGLYNEQFFGPGTRLTVL.

This clone was counted a single time. V is TRBV30 and J is TRBJ1-6; 9 nucleotides line up with TRBD1. This CDR3 is built from 14 residues. V was clipped by 4 bases and J by 9 bases; unmatched bases: 7. Germline CDR1 and CDR2: GTSNPN and SVGIG (reference sequence). The chain's CDR3 is CAWTTGGVGSPLHF. The DNA of the CDR3 is TGTGCCTGGACAACAGGGGGCGTCGGTTCACCCCTCCACTTT.

The chain carries TRBV5-6 and TRBJ2-2, with 9 positions matching TRBD1. Germline V CDR1 and CDR2: SGHDT, YYEEEE. Losses at the gene ends were 3 bases for V and 5 bases for J; bases not matched to a gene: 2. The CDR3 spans 14 residues. The CDR3 here is CASSYGQGTGELFF. The CDR3 coding sequence is TGTGCCAGCAGCTACGGACAGGGGACCGGGGAGCTGTTTTTT.

The rearrangement joins TRBV4-1 to TRBJ1-6; 7 bases line up with TRBD1. V lost 0 bases and J lost 8; bases outside the gene matches: 7. CDR1 MGHRA and CDR2 YSYEKL come from the germline V gene. This CDR3 is 16 amino acids long. The CDR3 loop is CASSQEAGGMDSPLHF. In nucleotides, the CDR3 is TGCGCCAGCAGCCAAGAGGCAGGGGGAATGGATTCACCCCTCCACTTT.